This TCR beta chain was documented in a study of blood T cell repertoires in COVID-19. Trimming removed 3 bases at V and 3 bases at J, with 6 bases between. The CDR3 is 13 amino acids. Looked up from germline, CDR1 is LGHNT and CDR2 is FRNRAP. This clone was seen only once. In the authors' methods: Researchers report that nucleated cell counts were estimated from reference gene primer amplification. Profiling relied on immunoSEQ multiplex PCR, and the TCRdb table lists in-frame clones only, not all of them. For V, J and clone size, that table is used; D and trimming come from the DNA. This sample has around 230,000 clones, with around 80% found just once.

Specimen: peripheral blood. This chain connects TRBV12-5 to TRBJ2-1; D is possibly TRBD2 (5 bases). This clonotype originated in a woman in her 50s with acute or convalescent COVID-19. The CDR3 protein is CASGFTSYNEQFF. DNA for the CDR3: TGTGCTAGTGGTTTTACTAGCTACAATGAGCAGTTCTTC.